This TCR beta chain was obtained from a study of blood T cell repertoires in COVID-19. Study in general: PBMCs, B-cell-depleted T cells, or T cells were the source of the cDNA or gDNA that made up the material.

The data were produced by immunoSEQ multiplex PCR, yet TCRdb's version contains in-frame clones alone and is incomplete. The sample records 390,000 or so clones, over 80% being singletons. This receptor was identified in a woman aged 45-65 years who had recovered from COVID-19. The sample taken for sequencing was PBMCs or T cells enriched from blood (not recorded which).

This CDR3 reads CASSLLSGGKIWTGELFF. DNA for the CDR3: TGTGCCAGCAGCCTGCTTAGCGGGGGGAAGATTTGGACCGGGGAGCTGTTTTTT. The V and J genes are TRBV3-1 (or the pseudogene TRBV3-2) and TRBJ2-2, with 10 bases aligning to TRBD2. From germline, CDR1 is LGHDT and CDR2 YNNKEL (reference sequence). V dropped 4 bases and J dropped 5; count of bases not matched to a gene: 13. This CDR3 spans 18 amino acids.